This T cell receptor (beta chain) was obtained from a study of blood T cells in healthy people across ages. Findings and limits, study-wide: Diversity estimates drawn from one million T cells were deemed underestimates.

Then a second PCR, running roughly 7 to 11 cycles, was carried out with a sample-barcoded 5' primer and a J-beta primer mix. Via MiXCR, TCRdb re-called the 5' RACE reads, giving one row per CDR3 protein. The data hold about 1.1 million distinct CDR3 sequences, with around two fifths observed a single time. Notes on this clonotype: What it recognizes is unknown.

The CDR3 length is 16 residues. Between the trimmed V and J ends, which lost 6 bases and 2 bases, there was a span of 19 bases. The sample taken for sequencing was blood. The V and J genes are TRBV12-3 or TRBV12-4 and TRBJ1-1; a possible D gene is TRBD1 (6 bases). This TCR derives from a young man in good health. This chain's CDR3 is CASRSDSATFNTEAFF. CDR3 in DNA: TGTGCCAGCAGGTCGGACAGTGCGACGTTTAACACTGAAGCTTTCTTT.